One sample yielded the 30 T cell receptor beta chains listed below, sequenced in a study of T cell repertoires in cytomegalovirus infection. TCRdb fed the reads into MiXCR, producing one record per CDR3 protein. The table includes hundreds of thousands of distinct CDR3 sequences, 24% detected once. What was sequenced was CD8+ T cells from PBMCs. These TCRs come from a human donor in good health (CMV status not recorded). Some clones in this sample may be carry-over from other donors' samples.

Ten or more counts support this clonotype. J is TRBJ2-7 and V is TRBV7-8, with 9 bases identical to TRBD2. Germline CDR1 and CDR2: SGHVS and FQNEAQ. V was clipped by 5 bases and J by 4 bases; unmatched bases: 9. CDR3 size: 15 residues. The CDR3 DNA follows: TGTGCCAGCAGCCCGAGGGAAGCGGGGGGATACGAGCAGTACGTC. This codes for CASSPREAGGYEQYV.

This clonotype came up a few times. V usage is TRBV5-1 and J usage is TRBJ2-5; TRBD1 or TRBD2 may be the D gene (5 bases each). Between the trimmed V and J ends, which lost 0 bases and 2 bases, there was a span of 17 bases. Germline V gene lookup returns CDR1 SGHRS and CDR2 YFSETQ. There are 17 residues in the CDR3. CDR3 in DNA: TGCGCCAGCAGCTTGGCCATTACGGGACCTCTTCAAGAGACCCAGTACTTC. It yields the protein CASSLAITGPLQETQYF.

A remark on this clonotype: A much larger clone is a single base away; this may be a read error. The chain couples TRBV7-6 to TRBJ2-3; TRBD2 agrees at 11 bases. This CDR3 is 15 amino acids long. V shed 5 bases, J shed 2 bases, and the junction held 3 bases outside the gene matches. Germline V gives CDR1 SGHVS, CDR2 FNYEAQ. The CDR3 region is CASSILAGATDTQYF. In DNA form, the CDR3 reads TGTGCCAGCAGCATACTAGCGGGGGCCACAGATACGCAGTATTTT.

Concerning this clonotype: A much larger clone lies one base from this, so it may be a read error. Because it lacks the conserved phenylalanine or tryptophan at the end, this CDR3 is likely a read error. V and J are TRBV7-6 and TRBJ2-3; 8 bases are a match to TRBD2. The germline CDR1 and CDR2 sequences are SGHVS and FNYEAQ. The trim removed 0 bases at V and 7 bases at J, leaving 6 bases unmatched. The CDR3 sequence is 15 residues long. This chain's CDR3 is CASSLALAGGHTQYC. DNA for the CDR3: TGTGCCAGCAGCTTAGCGCTAGCGGGCGGGCATACGCAGTATTGT.

Many counts were recorded for this clonotype. The chain has TRBV6-1 and TRBJ2-3; 9 nucleotides align to TRBD2. Germline CDR1 is MNHNS and CDR2 is SASEGT. The CDR3 runs 14 residues. The ends lost 6 bases at V and 3 bases at J; junction bases unmatched: 4. This chain's CDR3 is CASRGLAGTDTQYF. CDR3 bases: TGTGCCAGCAGGGGCCTAGCGGGGACAGATACGCAGTATTTT.

This clonotype has a single count. The chain is built from TRBV5-6 and TRBJ1-1; D possibly corresponds to TRBD1 (5 bases). The V gene's germline CDR1 is SGHDT and CDR2 YYEEEE. CDR3 length equals 15 residues. Trimming removed 3 bases at V and 4 bases at J, with 16 bases between. The chain's CDR3 is CASSWGFGGTTEAFF. CDR3 nucleotides: TGTGCCAGCAGCTGGGGCTTTGGGGGAACCACTGAAGCTTTCTTT.

This clonotype appeared a few times. This chain uses TRBV2 with TRBJ2-7; no clear D. Germline CDR1 is SNHLY and CDR2 is FYNNEI. The CDR3 extends over 12 amino acids. CDR3 residues: CGSVALPYEQYF. The CDR3 nucleotides read TGTGGCTCGGTAGCCTTACCCTACGAGCAGTACTTC.

This clonotype occurred a few times. V and J are TRBV7-9 and TRBJ2-7; TRBD2 agrees at 7 bases. CDR1 and CDR2 (germline): SEHNR, FQNEAQ (reference sequence). The trim removed 2 bases at V and 6 bases at J, leaving 10 bases unmatched. This CDR3 region has 15 residues. This CDR3 reads CASSLLGREGSEQYF. Here the CDR3 DNA reads TGTGCCAGCAGCTTATTAGGAAGGGAGGGCTCCGAGCAGTACTTC.

This clonotype was counted ten times or more. The chain is built from TRBV28 and TRBJ2-1; TRBD2 might be the D (7 bases). The length of the CDR3 is 15 residues. From germline, CDR1 is MDHEN and CDR2 SYDVKM. V lost 2 bases and J lost 6, with 14 bases in between. The DNA for the CDR3 is TGTGCCAGCAGTTTACGCGGGGGCCCCGGCAATGAGCAGTTCTTC. This sequence encodes CASSLRGGPGNEQFF.

This clonotype was picked up many times. The rearrangement uses TRBV7-2 and TRBJ2-4; TRBD1 matches 7 bases. The CDR3 runs to 17 residues. V lost 4 bases and J lost 0; bases outside the gene matches: 9. Germline CDR1 and CDR2: SGHTA and FQGNSA. CDR3 sequence: CASSSNPGQLAKNIQYF. The CDR3 DNA reads TGTGCCAGCAGCTCGAATCCGGGACAGCTAGCCAAAAACATTCAGTACTTC.

This rearrangement joins TRBV6-5 to TRBJ2-5; D tentatively fits TRBD1 or TRBD2 (6 bases each). Trimming took 2 bases from V and 5 from J, leaving 12 bases between them. Germline-derived CDR1 and CDR2 are MNHEY and SVGAGI. There are 14 residues in the CDR3. The CDR3 DNA follows: TGTGCCAGCAGTTACGGGGGGCGGTCGGAGACCCAGTACTTC. It encodes CASSYGGRSETQYF.

This clonotype was detected many times. The chain carries TRBV7-8 and TRBJ1-1; D is unclear. Germline V gene lookup returns CDR1 SGHVS and CDR2 FQNEAQ. The CDR3 consists of 14 residues. With 0 bases removed from V and 3 bases from J, the gap between germline ends came to 8 bases. The CDR3 spells CASSLAGSYTEAFF. The DNA for the CDR3 is TGTGCCAGCAGCTTAGCGGGATCCTACACTGAAGCTTTCTTT.

This clonotype was recorded a few times. This rearrangement joins TRBV28 to TRBJ2-7; 8 bases fit TRBD2. With V trimmed by 8 bases and J by 3 bases, 9 bases remained unmatched. Germline values: CDR1 MDHEN, CDR2 SYDVKM. This CDR3 has 14 amino acids. CDR3 nucleotides: TGTGCCAGCTCCCTAGCGGGCCGGGGCTACGAGCAGTACGTC. Protein: CASSLAGRGYEQYV.

The rearrangement uses TRBV6-2 or TRBV6-3 and TRBJ1-1; D call uncertain. The CDR3 length is 13 residues. V was cut by 7 bases and J by 5 bases, with 14 bases left in between. Germline V gives CDR1 MNHEY, CDR2 SVGEGT. This CDR3 reads CASTYWVGTEAFF. The CDR3 DNA sequence: TGTGCCAGCACCTACTGGGTCGGAACTGAAGCTTTCTTT.

This clonotype was seen only a few times. The V and J genes are TRBV20-1 and TRBJ2-7; D is perhaps TRBD1 (6 bases). V was trimmed by 3 bases and J by 0 bases, leaving 9 bases between them. The CDR3 covers 13 residues. Germline lookup yields CDR1 DFQATT and CDR2 SNEGSKA (reference sequence). This CDR3 reads CSASDRSSYEQYV. The CDR3 coding sequence is TGCAGTGCTAGTGACAGGTCCTCCTACGAGCAGTACGTC.

The chain joins TRBV5-3 to TRBJ1-2; D unresolved. TRBV5-3 falls under the ORF class, with uncertain function. V lost 9 bases to trimming and J lost 2 bases, with 17 bases between them. The CDR3 totals 14 residues. CDR3 protein: CATPPSLKNYGYTF. CDR3 coding DNA: TGTGCCACCCCGCCTTCATTGAAGAACTATGGCTACACCTTC.

This clonotype was seen only a few times. DNA for the CDR3: TGCAGTGCTAGGGATCTAGCGGGGACAAACAATGAGCAGTTCTTC. As protein: CSARDLAGTNNEQFF. The rearrangement uses TRBV20-1 and TRBJ2-1; TRBD2 agrees at 9 bases. Trimming took 3 bases from V and 5 from J; bases not matched to a gene: 8. Germline V gives CDR1 DFQATT, CDR2 SNEGSKA (reference sequence). The CDR3 sequence is 15 residues long.

There are a few counts of this clonotype. The V and J genes are TRBV4-1 and TRBJ2-1; 8 bases fit TRBD2. The germline V gene has CDR1 MGHRA and CDR2 YSYEKL. V lost 2 bases to trimming and J lost 9 bases; unmatched junction nucleotides: 6. The CDR3 loop spans 14 amino acids. CDR3 protein: CASSQPGGAGEQFF. CDR3 in DNA: TGCGCCAGCAGCCAACCCGGGGGGGCCGGTGAGCAGTTCTTC.

The rearrangement links TRBV25-1 to TRBJ2-3; no clear D. The CDR3 loop spans 11 amino acids. The ends were cut back, 10 bases at V and 5 bases at J, with 10 bases in the middle. The germline CDR1 and CDR2 sequences are MGHDK and SYGVNS. CDR3 sequence (DNA): TGTGCCACCCTACACGGAGATACGCAGTATTTT. This encodes CATLHGDTQYF.

This clonotype appeared many times. The genes are TRBV7-9 and TRBJ2-1; D remains unclear. The CDR3 is 16 residues long. V was clipped by 1 base and J by 0 bases, with 10 bases between them. Germline V lookup: CDR1 SEHNR, CDR2 FQNEAQ (reference sequence). The CDR3 is CASSLGPPSSYNEQFF. CDR3 sequence (DNA): TGTGCCAGCAGCTTAGGGCCCCCGAGCTCCTACAATGAGCAGTTCTTC.

In its sample, this clonotype was seen many times. This chain uses TRBV11-2 with TRBJ2-1; D call uncertain. CDR1 is SGHAT and CDR2 is FQNNGV in the germline V gene. The CDR3 totals 16 residues. Trimming cost V 6 bases and J 2 bases, with 17 bases left between them. The DNA for the CDR3 is TGTGCCAGCAGTCGACTCCCTACCGAAGCCTACAATGAGCAGTTCTTC. It specifies CASSRLPTEAYNEQFF.

This clonotype was found many times. The chain uses TRBV7-9 and TRBJ2-5; 12 bases match TRBD2. The V gene end was trimmed by 4 bases and the J gene end by 2 bases; junction bases not matched to a gene: 11. Germline CDR1 SEHNR, CDR2 FQNEAQ (reference sequence). The length of the CDR3 is 18 residues. CDR3 protein: CASSSPGLAGVLQETQYF. The CDR3, as DNA: TGTGCCAGCAGCTCACCGGGACTAGCGGGCGTACTTCAAGAGACCCAGTACTTC.

This clonotype showed up just a few times. A junction end diverges from the germline sequence, so it may reflect a read error. The chain carries TRBV7-6 and TRBJ2-3; 7 bases map to TRBD1. CDR1 and CDR2 from the germline V gene are SGHVS and FNYEAQ. CDR3 length equals 15 residues. The CDR3 here is CASTLEGAYTDTQYF. CDR3 bases: TGTGCCAGCACCTTAGAGGGGGCGTACACAGATACGCAGTATTTT.

In its sample, this clonotype was seen many times. The chain joins TRBV7-6 to TRBJ2-5; D is undetermined. The V gene's germline CDR1 is SGHVS and CDR2 FNYEAQ. Trimming pared 5 bases from V and 2 bases from J, leaving 12 bases between. This CDR3 region has 14 residues. The chain's CDR3 is CASSQLGLQETQYF. In nucleotides, the CDR3 is TGTGCCAGCAGCCAACTCGGGTTACAAGAGACCCAGTACTTC. The full variable domain, completed using reference TRBV7-6 and TRBJ2-5, is GAGVSQSPRYKVTKRGQDVALRCDPISGHVSLYWYRQALGQGPEFLTYFNYEAQQDKSGLPNDRFSAERPEGSISTLTIQRTEQRDSAMYRCASSQLGLQETQYFGPGTRLLVL.

This clonotype was counted a few times. This chain links TRBV6-2 or TRBV6-3 with TRBJ2-5; D tentatively reads TRBD1 or TRBD2 (5 bases each). Trimming stripped 0 bases from V and 1 base from J, with 9 bases between. From germline, CDR1 is MNHEY and CDR2 SVGEGT. This CDR3 contains 15 residues. CDR3 sequence (DNA): TGTGCCAGCAGTTACTCGACGGGGACCCAAGAGACCCAGTACTTC. It encodes CASSYSTGTQETQYF.

The sample holds many counts of this clonotype. This CDR3 is CASSLGARQGSSYNEQFF. In DNA form, the CDR3 reads TGTGCCAGCAGCTTAGGTGCTAGACAGGGGTCTTCCTACAATGAGCAGTTCTTC. The chain combines TRBV7-9 with TRBJ2-1; 8 nucleotides agree with TRBD1. Germline CDR1 and CDR2: SEHNR and FQNEAQ (reference sequence). V shed 1 base and J 1 base; nucleotides not matched to a gene: 9. The CDR3 has 18 residues. The full variable domain, completed using reference TRBV7-9 and TRBJ2-1, is DTGVSQNPRHKITKRGQNVTFRCDPISEHNRLYWYRQTLGQGPEFLTYFQNEAQLEKSRLLSDRFSAERPKGSFSTLEIQRTEQGDSAMYLCASSLGARQGSSYNEQFFGPGTRLTVL.

The chain recombines TRBV6-2 or TRBV6-3 with TRBJ1-1; no clear D gene. Germline CDR1 MNHEY, CDR2 SVGEGT. Trimming pared 0 bases from V and 1 base from J, leaving 9 bases between. The CDR3 runs to 15 residues. CDR3 region: CASSYSMGWNTEAFF. CDR3 nucleotides: TGTGCCAGCAGTTACTCGATGGGCTGGAACACTGAAGCTTTCTTT.

This clonotype was found a few times. This sequence joins TRBV13 and TRBJ2-5, with D maybe TRBD2 (6 bases). There are 14 residues in the CDR3. Per germline, CDR1 PRHDT and CDR2 FYEKMQ (reference sequence). Trimming pared 4 bases from V and 2 bases from J, leaving 11 bases between. CDR3 DNA sequence: TGTGCCAGCAGCTCCTCGGGGGAGCAAGAGACCCAGTACTTC. Its protein product is CASSSSGEQETQYF.

CDR3 DNA: TGTGCCAGTAGTATCCCTGGGACACCTTACACCGGGGAGCTGTTTTTT. It translates to CASSIPGTPYTGELFF. V usage is TRBV19 and J usage is TRBJ2-2; a weak D match, TRBD1 (6 bases). The CDR3 runs to 16 residues. The V end was cut by 3 bases, the J end by 3 bases, with 14 bases between. Germline V gene data show CDR1 as LNHDA and CDR2 as SQIVND (reference sequence).

This clonotype was observed a handful of times. J is TRBJ1-6 and V is TRBV27; TRBD1 might be the D (5 bases). Trimming took off 6 bases at V and 1 base at J, with 10 bases between the two ends. Germline V gene sequence: CDR1 MNHEY, CDR2 SMNVEV (reference sequence). This CDR3 contains 15 residues. The CDR3 here is CASSPSGSYNSPLHF. The DNA of the CDR3 is TGTGCCAGCAGCCCCTCAGGGTCCTATAATTCACCCCTCCACTTT.